This T cell receptor beta chain was captured in a study of shared clonotypes between healthy human individuals. About the research overall: Donors were two women and three men aged 18 to 49.

It was CD45RO-negative cells, positively selected for CCR7, that made up naive CD8 cells, with terminally differentiated effector memory CD45RA+ cells excluded. Study-level points and caveats: It was observed that 5% to 6% of naive CD4 clonotypes were shared across four donors.

Data came from immunoSEQ multiplex PCR; TCRdb stores just in-frame clones and leaves some out. Seen here are 550,000 to 650,000 clones, 90% to 97% observed once, and the top ten hold 0.095% to 0.13%. Remarks on this clone: What it binds is not known.

The CDR3 is 13 residues long. Germline CDR1 and CDR2: MNHNS and SASEGT. V lost 2 bases and J lost 12, with 17 bases in between. The sequence derives from a woman between 25 and 40 years old in good health. The chain recombines TRBV6-1 with TRBJ2-7, with D hard to call. Material for sequencing was naive CD8+ T cells sorted from blood. DNA of the CDR3: TGTGCCAGCAGTGAACTGGTACGATCCTCGGGGTACTTC. Translated: CASSELVRSSGYF.